The entry below describes one T cell receptor (beta chain). Its antigen is currently not known. A Human TCR Profiling Kit was used to prepare UMI-labeled 5' RACE TCRbeta libraries. The same number of PCR cycles was used to prepare all TCRbeta libraries in parallel. The original pipeline was this. Each TCRbeta library contained between about 3,000 and 20,000 functional CDR3beta clonotypes. MIGEC 1.2.9 handled UMI extraction and consensus assembly, with a minimum of three reads required per UMI. In-frame CDR3beta repertoires were extracted with MiXCR 3.0.3. Each sample was downsampled to 42,000 randomly selected UMIs before diversity metrics were computed in VDJtools 1.2.1. For the top 3,000 clones of each sample pair, the repertoire overlap metrics D, R and F2 were calculated in VDJtools. TCRdb reanalyzed the reads, keeping one entry per CDR3 protein sequence and omitting DNA. In this record, the V and J calls reflect TCRdb's handling and not the investigators' own analysis. This specimen's table enumerates about 5,100 distinct CDR3 sequences. The leading ten clones occupy 30% to 45% of the sample.

This entry belongs to a study of human CD8 memory T cell subsets (TCRdb year 2020). For the study in its entirety: To assess clonal relationships, the TCRbeta repertoires of stem-like (TSTEM), progenitor exhausted-like (TPEX) and effector memory CD8+ T cell subsets were compared. TCRbeta repertoires were obtained from six donors, each contributing TSTEM, TPEX and effector memory subsets.

From the cysteine up to the phenylalanine, the CDR3 has a length of 18 residues. The coding DNA is unavailable. In the germline V gene (reference sequence), CDR1 corresponds to LGHDT and CDR2 to YNNKEL. What the study reported, not specific to this receptor: Only TCRbeta chains were sequenced, and repertoire comparisons were based on a handful of donors, with testing performed by paired t-tests and Bonferroni correction. Normalized Shannon-Wiener diversity was similarly high in the TSTEM and TPEX subsets, while the effector memory subsets were comparatively less diverse. Based on Chao1 estimates, TSTEM subsets appeared to have greater repertoire diversity than TPEX subsets, which could potentially reflect a broader range of specificities. Although both stem-like subsets shared clonotypes with effector memory cells, the overlap between TSTEM and TPEX repertoires was minimal, suggesting distinct antigen spectra for the TSTEM and TPEX subsets.

Density gradient separation was used to isolate peripheral blood mononuclear cells from buffy coats of healthy donors. In the study, total CD8+ T cells were enriched by negative magnetic separation with EasySep or MojoSort CD8+ T cell isolation kits. For each subset, total RNA was extracted using an RNeasy Mini Kit from duplicate vials of approximately 160,000 sorted CD8+ T cells. The PBMCs were used fresh or after being cryopreserved in fetal bovine serum with approximately 9.6% DMSO. Fluorescence-activated cell sorting on a FACSAria III was used to sort CD8+ T cell subsets to purity. This receptor was obtained from a human donor in good health. The sample taken for sequencing was CD8+ T cells from PBMCs. The rearranged chain carries TRBV3-1 and TRBJ2-1; the D call of TRBD2 rests on TCRdb alone, since no DNA is present to check it. The CDR3 amino acid sequence is: CASSQDLLAGSYYNEQFF.